The rows below give T cell receptor beta chains drawn from one sample of a study of blood T cell repertoires in COVID-19. Assay: immunoSEQ multiplex PCR; the TCRdb copy retains only in-frame clones and omits some. The table has about 120,000 clones, approximately 90% seen once. Sample: peripheral blood. These receptors were collected from a human donor with acute or convalescent COVID-19. The donor label of this sample is uncertain. Both conserved end residues are part of each CDR3. Each record gives: CDR3 protein, CDR3 DNA, D gene, J gene, V gene, clone size. A D gene is named only where the DNA matches it firmly. Where a row states a size, it is once, few, many or the class of an expanded clone; other rows omit it.

CASNSGTGGSPLHF TGTGCCAGCAACTCCGGGACAGGGGGATCACCCCTCCACTTT TRBD1 TRBJ1-6 TRBV6-5 -
CASSEGYTGELFF TGTGCCAGCAGTGAGGGCTACACCGGGGAGCTGTTTTTT - TRBJ2-2 TRBV2 -
CASSLKDRGPTRFYEQYF TGTGCCAGCAGCTTAAAAGATCGAGGCCCCACCCGGTTCTACGAGCAGTACTTC - TRBJ2-7 TRBV7-2 -
CAWRGQGVRDNEQFF TGTGCCTGGAGGGGACAGGGGGTTAGAGACAATGAGCAGTTCTTC TRBD1 TRBJ2-1 TRBV30 -
CASRGQGYQPQHF TGTGCCAGCAGGGGACAGGGGTATCAGCCCCAGCATTTT TRBD1 TRBJ1-5 TRBV27 -
CASSPRDRPSLGRNTEAFF TGTGCCAGCAGCCCCCGGGACAGGCCCAGCTTGGGCAGGAACACTGAAGCTTTCTTT TRBD1 TRBJ1-1 TRBV3-1/TRBV3-2 -
CASSPGTSLKGNEQFF TGTGCCAGCTCACCCGGGACTTCCTTAAAGGGCAATGAGCAGTTCTTC - TRBJ2-1 TRBV18 -
CASSYGAGNTIYF TGTGCCAGCAGTTACGGAGCCGGAAACACCATATATTTT - TRBJ1-3 TRBV6-6 -
CAISEQEGYGYTF TGTGCCATCAGTGAACAGGAAGGCTATGGCTACACCTTC - TRBJ1-2 TRBV10-3 -
CASPTGIYNSPLHF TGTGCCAGCCCAACGGGGATCTATAATTCACCCCTCCACTTT - TRBJ1-6 TRBV18 -
CASTSQDWGEVEQFF TGCGCCAGCACAAGCCAAGATTGGGGGGAAGTTGAGCAGTTCTTC - TRBJ2-1 TRBV4-1 -
CATDRTGTNEKLFF TGTGCCACCGACCGTACAGGGACTAATGAAAAACTGTTTTTT - TRBJ1-4 TRBV21-1 -
CASSWTGMETQYF TGTGCCAGCAGCTGGACTGGGATGGAGACCCAGTACTTC - TRBJ2-5 TRBV5-4 once
CASSPLSTGKRTEAFF TGTGCCAGCAGCCCCCTCTCGACAGGGAAGCGGACTGAAGCTTTCTTT TRBD1 TRBJ1-1 TRBV27 few
CASPRLGGDYGYTF TGTGCCTCGCCGCGTTTGGGGGGAGACTATGGCTACACCTTC - TRBJ1-2 TRBV30 -
CASSQGTSGGYQETQYF TGTGCCAGCAGCCAAGGGACTAGCGGGGGATACCAAGAGACCCAGTACTTC TRBD2 TRBJ2-5 TRBV3-1/TRBV3-2 few
CASSSLYHIQGRPMNTEAFF TGTGCCAGCAGTTCCTTATACCACATACAGGGGAGACCCATGAACACTGAAGCTTTCTTT TRBD1 TRBJ1-1 TRBV27 -
CASSASGTGGSPLHF TGTGCCAGCAGTGCGTCCGGGACAGGAGGTTCACCCCTCCACTTT TRBD1 TRBJ1-6 TRBV25-1 -
CASSQSTQGNYGYTF TGCGCCAGCAGCCAATCGACACAGGGCAACTATGGCTACACCTTC - TRBJ1-2 TRBV4-1 -
CASSPAPGLFIGYTF TGTGCCAGCAGTCCCGCCCCGGGACTCTTCATAGGCTACACCTTC - TRBJ1-2 TRBV6-2/TRBV6-3 -
CASSIAGLAGGYEQFF TGTGCCAGTAGTATAGCGGGACTAGCGGGAGGATATGAGCAGTTCTTC TRBD2 TRBJ2-1 TRBV19 -
CASSLGLAIKNIQYF TGTGCCAGCAGTTTGGGACTAGCTATCAAAAACATTCAGTACTTC TRBD2 TRBJ2-4 TRBV6-2/TRBV6-3 few
CASSFISGAEAFF TGTGCCAGCAGCTTCATCAGCGGAGCTGAAGCTTTCTTT - TRBJ1-1 TRBV5-6 -
CASSLGHSNMNTEAFF TGTGCCAGCAGCTTGGGGCACAGTAACATGAACACTGAAGCTTTCTTT - TRBJ1-1 TRBV5-4 -
CATGGDTGELFF TGTGCCACCGGAGGGGACACCGGGGAGCTGTTTTTT - TRBJ2-2 TRBV24-1 -
CASSLSWHTGGYGDTQYF TGTGCCAGCAGTTTATCCTGGCATACAGGGGGCTACGGAGATACGCAGTATTTT TRBD1 TRBJ2-3 TRBV27 -
CASLRDRATGGSGANVLTF TGTGCCAGCCTTAGGGACAGGGCCACCGGGGGCTCTGGGGCCAACGTCCTGACTTTC TRBD1 TRBJ2-6 TRBV2 -
CAWARRRQETQYF TGTGCCTGGGCGCGGAGGCGGCAAGAGACCCAGTACTTC - TRBJ2-5 TRBV30 few
CSVERRRQNTEAFF TGCAGCGTTGAACGCCGCAGGCAGAACACTGAAGCTTTCTTT - TRBJ1-1 TRBV29-1 -
CASRIAAAEISYNEQFF TGTGCCAGCAGGATTGCGGCGGCCGAAATCTCCTACAATGAGCAGTTCTTC - TRBJ2-1 TRBV7-2 -
CASSDPDRGRGAHQPQHF TGTGCCAGCAGTGATCCGGACAGGGGGCGCGGGGCCCATCAGCCCCAGCATTTT TRBD1 TRBJ1-5 TRBV6-1 -
CASSAWGQRINSPLHF TGTGCCAGCAGCGCCTGGGGACAGCGAATTAATTCACCCCTCCACTTT TRBD1 TRBJ1-6 TRBV7-2 -
CASSQELWLAGVEDTQYF TGCGCCAGCAGCCAAGAGCTATGGCTAGCGGGAGTTGAAGATACGCAGTATTTT TRBD2 TRBJ2-3 TRBV4-1 -
CASSLIGAGYTYNEQFF TGTGCCAGCAGCTTAATAGGGGCCGGGTATACCTACAATGAGCAGTTCTTC - TRBJ2-1 TRBV7-2 -
CASSPGQSPRPQHF TGTGCCAGCTCACCAGGGCAGTCCCCGAGGCCCCAGCATTTT - TRBJ1-5 TRBV18 -
CASSSDSSYEQYF TGTGCCAGCAGTTCGGACAGCTCCTACGAGCAGTACTTC - TRBJ2-7 TRBV27 -
CASSFGEPTDTQYF TGCGCCAGCAGCTTCGGGGAGCCCACAGATACGCAGTATTTT - TRBJ2-3 TRBV5-1 -
CASSLGWGGDTEAFF TGTGCCAGCAGTTTGGGTTGGGGGGGTGACACTGAAGCTTTCTTT - TRBJ1-1 TRBV6-5 -
CAWSVSLGRYTYEQYF TGTGCCTGGAGTGTAAGTTTGGGCAGATACACCTACGAGCAGTACTTC - TRBJ2-7 TRBV30 -
CASSLEWALGTSEFF - - TRBJ2-1 TRBV5-1 -
CASSLGISRAGDYGYTF TGTGCCAGCAGCTTAGGAATATCGAGGGCAGGGGACTATGGCTACACCTTC - TRBJ1-2 TRBV7-2 -
CASSHSGGSPLHF TGCGCCAGCAGCCATTCAGGGGGGTCACCCCTCCACTTT TRBD1 TRBJ1-6 TRBV4-3 -
CASSPVSGRAYEQYF TGTGCCAGCAGTCCAGTAAGCGGGAGGGCTTACGAGCAGTACTTC TRBD2 TRBJ2-7 TRBV28 -
CASSIRDRGSEQYF TGTGCCAGCAGCATCCGGGACAGGGGAAGCGAGCAGTACTTC TRBD1 TRBJ2-7 TRBV9 -
CASSDGGGYGYTF TGTGCCAGTAGTGACGGGGGGGGCTATGGCTACACCTTC - TRBJ1-2 TRBV19 -
CASSLASGGPEQYF TGTGCCAGCAGCTTGGCTTCGGGAGGGCCCGAGCAGTACTTC TRBD2 TRBJ2-7 TRBV5-4 -
CASSQAVVLAGDPYEQYF TGCGCCAGCAGCCAAGCAGTAGTACTAGCGGGGGATCCCTACGAGCAGTACTTC TRBD2 TRBJ2-7 TRBV4-1 -
CASSLGSGTANNEQFF TGTGCCAGCAGCTTGGGATCCGGGACAGCTAACAATGAGCAGTTCTTC TRBD1 TRBJ2-1 TRBV7-8 -
CASSPRDRPSGANVLTF TGTGCCAGCAGCCCTCGGGACAGGCCCTCTGGGGCCAACGTCCTGACTTTC TRBD1 TRBJ2-6 TRBV9 -
CASSRWTSGTPNEQFF TGTGCCAGCAGCCGATGGACTAGCGGGACGCCGAATGAGCAGTTCTTC TRBD2 TRBJ2-1 TRBV7-9 -
CASSLEWGQQETQYF TGTGCCAGCAGCTTAGAATGGGGACAGCAAGAGACCCAGTACTTC TRBD1 TRBJ2-5 TRBV11-2 few
CASSTNRESTEAFF TGTGCCAGCAGCACAAACAGGGAGAGCACTGAAGCTTTCTTT - TRBJ1-1 TRBV21-1 -
CASSLGQGSYEQYF TGTGCCAGTAGTCTCGGCCAGGGCTCCTACGAGCAGTACTTC - TRBJ2-7 TRBV19 -
CASSPGQSNQPQHF TGTGCCAGCAGCCCAGGACAAAGCAATCAGCCCCAGCATTTT - TRBJ1-5 TRBV4-2 -
CASSYAHPGTFYEQYF TGTGCCAGCAGTTACGCGCATCCAGGAACCTTCTACGAGCAGTACTTC - TRBJ2-7 TRBV6-6 -
CASSMWATGELFF TGTGCCAGTAGTATGTGGGCCACCGGGGAGCTGTTTTTT - TRBJ2-2 TRBV19 few
CATSDPLSGTGVQPQHF TGTGCCACCAGTGACCCACTATCCGGGACAGGGGTTCAGCCCCAGCATTTT TRBD1 TRBJ1-5 TRBV24-1 -
CASTPSSGQGHSRYF TGTGCCAGCACCCCCTCATCGGGGCAGGGGCACTCTCGGTACTTC - TRBJ2-4 TRBV28 -